The rows below give T cell receptor beta chains drawn from one sample of a study of T cells after yellow fever vaccination. TCRdb redid the calling of the 5' RACE reads with MiXCR, one entry per CDR3 protein. The sample has hundreds of thousands of distinct CDR3 sequences; about 19% are singletons. The sample was PBMCs, taken 15 days after the yellow fever booster vaccination. These receptors were taken from a young man who received the YFV17D yellow fever vaccine. CDR3s leave out the opening cysteine and the closing phenylalanine or tryptophan. The D gene is left open where the match is weak.

>12|TRBV7-2|.
ASSNQGMTYEQY
>14|TRBV2|.
ASSEKWGQANYGYT
>12|TRBV6-2/TRBV6-3|.
ASSRTLALDEQF
>13|TRBV5-1|.
ASNKGTYELDTQY
>11|TRBV2|.
ASRWGVSYEQY
>14|TRBV20-1|.
CARVASRSSYNEQF
>11|TRBV12-3/TRBV12-4|.
ASQGTTQETQY
>12|TRBV20-1|TRBD1
SATQGAGTDTQY
>14|TRBV7-2|TRBD1
ASSPNLWTGGGGYT
>12|TRBV20-1|.
SARVGRGPYEQY
>13|TRBV5-6|TRBD2
ASSLVGTRSDEQF
>13|TRBV7-8|TRBD1
ASRAGTGQYNEQF
>12|TRBV11-2|.
ASSLDKSWDEQF
>11|TRBV4-3|.
ASSQGFTGELF